The clone carrying this T cell receptor (beta chain) has just one count. What it recognizes is unknown. Unique molecular identifiers tagged the TCR beta cDNA libraries. Researchers reported 400,000 to 550,000 cDNA molecules coming from around 1 to 9.1 million T cells. TCRdb re-analysed the PCR reads in MiXCR, keeping a single row per CDR3 protein. In the table there are roughly 670,000 distinct CDR3 sequences, around 64% of which are singletons. This entry is derived from a study of post-analysis software for immune sequencing data. General study points: Under F measure analysis, samples from one preparation batch co-clustered strongly. Higher frequency in patients than in controls was seen for about five TRBV segments, with TRBV5-6, TRBV5-1 and TRBV20-1 among them. Relative to controls, patients with multiple sclerosis showed significantly lower normalized Chao1 diversity.

The CDR3 contains 15 residues. Germline lookup yields CDR1 SGHKS and CDR2 YYEKEE (reference sequence). V was shortened by 1 base and J by 1 base, with 12 bases between the two germline ends. The chain links TRBV5-5 to TRBJ2-7, with D hard to call. The sequence was collected from a girl aged 2 to 10 with multiple sclerosis. The sample taken for sequencing was blood. CDR3 sequence (DNA): TGTGCCAGCAGCTTGTCCAGGCAACCATCCTACGAGCAGTACTTC. As protein: CASSLSRQPSYEQYF. Looking up the rest from reference TRBV5-5 and TRBJ2-7 gives the full variable domain: DAGVTQSPTHLIKTRGQQVTLRCSPISGHKSVSWYQQVLGQGPQFIFQYYEKEERGRGNFPDRFSARQFPNYSSELNVNALLLGDSALYLCASSLSRQPSYEQYFGPGTRLTVT.